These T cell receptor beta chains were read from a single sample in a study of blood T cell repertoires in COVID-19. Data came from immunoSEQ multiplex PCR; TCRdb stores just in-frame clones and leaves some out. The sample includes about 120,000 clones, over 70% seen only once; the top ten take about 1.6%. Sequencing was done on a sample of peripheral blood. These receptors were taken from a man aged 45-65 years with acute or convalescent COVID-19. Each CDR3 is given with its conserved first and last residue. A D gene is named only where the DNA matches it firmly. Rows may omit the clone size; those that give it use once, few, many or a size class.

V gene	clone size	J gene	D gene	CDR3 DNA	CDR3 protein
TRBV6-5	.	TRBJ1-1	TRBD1	TGTGCCAGCTATAAACAGGGGATGAACACTGAAGCTTTCTTT	CASYKQGMNTEAFF
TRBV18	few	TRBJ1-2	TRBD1	TGTGCCAGCTCACCAGGACAGGGTGACTATGGCTACACCTTC	CASSPGQGDYGYTF
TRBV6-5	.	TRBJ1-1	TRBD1	TGTGCCAGCACCCCCCGGGGGACAGGGGGCCGAGCTTTCTTT	CASTPRGTGGRAFF
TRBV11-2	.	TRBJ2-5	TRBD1	TGTGCCAGCAGCTTACTCAGGGGGCGATCGTCGGAAGAGACCCAGTACTTC	CASSLLRGRSSEETQYF
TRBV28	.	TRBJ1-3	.	TGTGCCAGCACCAGCAGGGGTGCTGGAAACACCATATATTTT	CASTSRGAGNTIYF
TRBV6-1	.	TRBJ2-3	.	TGTGCCAGCAGTGAAAACAGGAAGCAGTATTTT	CASSENRKQYF
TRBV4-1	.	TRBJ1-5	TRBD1	TGCGCCAGCAGCCAAGTGGACAGGTCCCCTTGGCCCCAGCATTTT	CASSQVDRSPWPQHF
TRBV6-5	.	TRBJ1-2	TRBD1	TGTGCCAGCCGGCTCGGGACAGTGGCAGGCTACACCTTC	CASRLGTVAGYTF
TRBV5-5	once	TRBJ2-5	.	TGTGCCAGCAGCTGGACGTGGACATTCCAAGAGACCCAGTACTTC	CASSWTWTFQETQYF
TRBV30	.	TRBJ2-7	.	TGTGCCTGGAGTACTCAGGGATACGAGCAGTACTTC	CAWSTQGYEQYF
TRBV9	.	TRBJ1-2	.	TGTGCCAGCAGACGAGATGCTAACTATGGCTACACCTTC	CASRRDANYGYTF
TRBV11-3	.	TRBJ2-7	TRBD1	TGTGCCAGCAGCTTAGGACAGGGATTGGGCGAGCAGTACTTC	CASSLGQGLGEQYF
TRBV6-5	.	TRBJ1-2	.	TGTGCCAGCAGTAAGACAGGTCGGCGCTACACCTTC	CASSKTGRRYTF
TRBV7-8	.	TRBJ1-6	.	TGTGCCAGCAGCCCATCGGTCCGAGAGAATTCACCCCTCCACTTT	CASSPSVRENSPLHF
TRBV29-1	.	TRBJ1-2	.	TGCAGCGTTGGCCGGGGTGGCAGAGGGGGCTACACCTTC	CSVGRGGRGGYTF
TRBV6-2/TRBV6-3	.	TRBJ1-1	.	TGTGCCAGCAGTTACTCGAATCTACCCTCCGGGGCTTTCTTT	CASSYSNLPSGAFF